The sample holds one count of the clone carrying this T cell receptor beta chain. The sample comes from a study of blood T cell repertoires in COVID-19. Study in general: Acute and convalescent COVID-19 specimens originated in the United States, Italy and Spain. Sample material is recorded as cDNA or gDNA derived from T cells, B-cell-depleted T cells, or PBMCs.

Participant ages covered about 18 to 90 years across around 22 US areas. The study counted Cohort 3 donors as recovered given two negative PCRs, clearance, or symptom resolution. V gave up 7 bases and J gave up 4 bases, with 11 bases separating them. Germline-derived CDR1 and CDR2 are MNHEY and SVGAGI. This CDR3 comprises 13 residues. Clones were sequenced by immunoSEQ multiplex PCR, and TCRdb holds only the in-frame ones, with some missing. The sample records 250,000 to 350,000 clones, more than 80% being singletons. The sequence was collected from a woman between 18 and 30 years old who had recovered from COVID-19. The sequenced sample was PBMCs or T cells enriched from blood (not recorded which). The rearrangement uses TRBV6-5 and TRBJ1-3, with a tentative D call TRBD1 (5 bases). CDR3 region: CASTPGLGNTIYF. As DNA, the CDR3 is TGTGCCAGCACCCCAGGGCTAGGAAACACCATATATTTT.